The clone carrying this T cell receptor (beta chain) was seen only once. This specimen belongs to a study of control samples from healthy donors and cancer patients. Using immunoSEQ multiplex PCR, the repertoire was profiled, and TCRdb retains in-frame clones only, with some absent. The top ten clones hold 12% to 15% of a sample with 130,000 to 150,000 clones, around 94% of them seen once. The sequence was obtained from a man in his 60s with colorectal cancer. The specimen sequenced was PBMCs.

In DNA form, the CDR3 reads TGTGCCATCAGCCCGGACAGGGTATCGAACACTGAAGCTTTCTTT. Translation gives CAISPDRVSNTEAFF. The V and J genes are TRBV10-3 and TRBJ1-1; 8 nucleotides align to TRBD1. Per the germline V gene, CDR1 is ENHRY and CDR2 is SYGVKD. This CDR3 spans 15 amino acids. The ends lost 6 bases at V and 1 base at J; junction bases unmatched: 7.